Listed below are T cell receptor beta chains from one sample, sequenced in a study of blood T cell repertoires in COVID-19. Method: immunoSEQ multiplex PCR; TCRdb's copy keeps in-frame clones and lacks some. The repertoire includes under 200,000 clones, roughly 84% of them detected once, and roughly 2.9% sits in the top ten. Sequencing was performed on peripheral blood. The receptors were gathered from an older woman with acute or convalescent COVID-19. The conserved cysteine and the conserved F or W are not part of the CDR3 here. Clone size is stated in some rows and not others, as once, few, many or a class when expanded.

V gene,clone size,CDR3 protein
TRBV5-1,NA,ASSLWGRGTEAF
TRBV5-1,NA,ASRGQGALDGYT
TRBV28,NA,ASRAGELNTEAF
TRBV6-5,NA,ASSYSDSPYNSPLH
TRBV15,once,ATSREKRTGGKDTQY
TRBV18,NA,ASSPPLGLAGSYEQY
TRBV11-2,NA,ASSLDPRTSYGYT
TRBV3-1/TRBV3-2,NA,ASSQDQASGGNIQY
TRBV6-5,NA,ASLIGGTQY
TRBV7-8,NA,ASSYRQGLSTDTQY
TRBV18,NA,ASSPPIAEGSPLH
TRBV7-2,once,ASSLEGTGNQPQH
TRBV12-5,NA,ASGAGQMNTEAF
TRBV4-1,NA,ASSQRSGSYEQY
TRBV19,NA,ASRPDRSNTNQPQH
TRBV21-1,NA,ASSKGKVGQNTGELF
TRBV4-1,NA,ASSQDGQESNYGYT
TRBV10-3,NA,ATSGQALEQY
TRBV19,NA,ASNAGGGDIQY
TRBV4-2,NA,ASSTSGGGAYTGELF
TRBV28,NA,ASHGGRISSYEQY
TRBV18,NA,ASSPREGAGGPSTQY
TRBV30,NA,AWSGTGGAAGYT
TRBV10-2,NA,ASSESTGGRNEKLF
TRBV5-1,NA,ASTAGPGTNTEAF
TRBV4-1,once,ASSQPDIGARTEAF
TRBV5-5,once,ASSPVPGQGPQETQY
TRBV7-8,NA,ASSLGGGTEQY
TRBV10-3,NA,AISESWAGQNEKLF
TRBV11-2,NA,ASSPGDRALNTEAF
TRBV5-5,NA,ASSLGGQQGTNSPLH
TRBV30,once,AWRPGTGSSPLH
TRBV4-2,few,ASSQEPHRGNEQF
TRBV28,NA,ASSLFSDRGLGEKLF
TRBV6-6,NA,ASSLAGPGEYSYGYT
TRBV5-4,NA,ASSLQASEKTQY
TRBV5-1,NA,ASSLVGLAGGGETQY
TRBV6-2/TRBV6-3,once,ASSYQTGTNEKLF
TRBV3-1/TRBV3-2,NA,ASSSGYRGPIFEAF
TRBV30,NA,AWARLANYGYT
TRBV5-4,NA,ASTRTGGADGYT
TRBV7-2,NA,ASSLRRSSGGSDTQY
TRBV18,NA,ASSPLGSLTEAF
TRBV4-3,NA,ASSQGDRGSSNIQY